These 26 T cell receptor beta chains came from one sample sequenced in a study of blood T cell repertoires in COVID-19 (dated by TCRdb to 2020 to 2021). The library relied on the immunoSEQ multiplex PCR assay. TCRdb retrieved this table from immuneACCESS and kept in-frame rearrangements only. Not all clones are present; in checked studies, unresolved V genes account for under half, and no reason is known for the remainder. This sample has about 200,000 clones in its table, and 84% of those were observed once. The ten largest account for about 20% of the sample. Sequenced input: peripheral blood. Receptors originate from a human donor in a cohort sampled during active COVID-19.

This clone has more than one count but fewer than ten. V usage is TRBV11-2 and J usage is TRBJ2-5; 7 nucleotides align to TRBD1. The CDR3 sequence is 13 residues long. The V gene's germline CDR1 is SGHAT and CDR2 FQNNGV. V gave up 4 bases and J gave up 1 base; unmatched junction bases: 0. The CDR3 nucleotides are TGTGCCAGCAGCTGGGACAGCCAAGAGACCCAGTACTTC. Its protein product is CASSWDSQETQYF.

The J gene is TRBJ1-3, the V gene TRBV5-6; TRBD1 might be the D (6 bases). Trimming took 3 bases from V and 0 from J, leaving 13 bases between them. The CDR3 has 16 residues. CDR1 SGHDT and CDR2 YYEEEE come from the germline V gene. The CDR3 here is CASSSLQGFSGNTIYF. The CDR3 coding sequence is TGTGCCAGCAGCTCCCTACAGGGTTTCTCTGGAAACACCATATATTTT.

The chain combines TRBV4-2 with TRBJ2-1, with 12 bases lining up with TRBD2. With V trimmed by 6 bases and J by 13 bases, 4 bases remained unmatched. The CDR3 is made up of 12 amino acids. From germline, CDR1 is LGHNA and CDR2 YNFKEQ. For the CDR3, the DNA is TGTGCCAGCAGGCTAGCGGGGGGGCTTCAGTTCTTC. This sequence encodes CASRLAGGLQFF.

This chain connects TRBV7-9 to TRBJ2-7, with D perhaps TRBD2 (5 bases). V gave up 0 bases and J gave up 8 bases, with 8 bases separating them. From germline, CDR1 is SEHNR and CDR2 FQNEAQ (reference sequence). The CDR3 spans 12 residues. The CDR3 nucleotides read TGTGCCAGCAGCTTAGCGGGAGAGAAGCAGTACTTC. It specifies CASSLAGEKQYF.

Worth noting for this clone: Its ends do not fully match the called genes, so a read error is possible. This CDR3 is CASSSNQGSSDF. The CDR3 region has the DNA TGTGCCAGCAGCTCAAACCAGGGGAGCTCAGACTTC. The chain joins TRBV7-2 to TRBJ2-7, with D possibly being TRBD1 (6 bases). This CDR3 region has 12 residues. Germline CDR1 and CDR2: SGHTA and FQGNSA.

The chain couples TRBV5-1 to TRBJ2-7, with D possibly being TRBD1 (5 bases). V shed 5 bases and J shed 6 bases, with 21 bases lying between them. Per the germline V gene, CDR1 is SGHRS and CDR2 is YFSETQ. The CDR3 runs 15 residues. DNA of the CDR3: TGCGCCAGCAGTCCAGGGTTTTTAGATCCGACCGAGCAGTACGTC. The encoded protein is CASSPGFLDPTEQYV.

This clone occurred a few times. Here the CDR3 reads CASSLVPGSHGYTF. In DNA, the CDR3 is TGTGCCAGCAGCTTAGTGCCAGGGTCCCATGGCTACACCTTC. This chain connects TRBV7-9 to TRBJ1-2; perhaps TRBD1 as D (5 bases). Germline V lookup: CDR1 SEHNR, CDR2 FQNEAQ (reference sequence). Trimming stripped 1 base from V and 6 bases from J, with 12 bases between. CDR3 size: 14 residues.

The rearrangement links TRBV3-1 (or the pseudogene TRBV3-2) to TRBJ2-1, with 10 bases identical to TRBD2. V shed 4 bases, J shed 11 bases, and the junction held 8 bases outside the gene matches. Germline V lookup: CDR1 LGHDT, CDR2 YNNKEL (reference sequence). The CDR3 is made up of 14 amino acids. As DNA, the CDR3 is TGTGCCAGCAGCCCCAGCGGGGGGGGTAATAAGCAGTTCTTC. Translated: CASSPSGGGNKQFF.

The DNA of the CDR3 is TGTGCCAGCAGCTCTATGGGAGTCCCTACGAGTGGAGCTTTCTTT. As protein: CASSSMGVPTSGAFF. V and J are TRBV27 and TRBJ1-1; no clear D. CDR1 is MNHEY, CDR2 SMNVEV, per germline (reference sequence). This CDR3 spans 15 amino acids. Trimming cost V 6 bases and J 10 bases, with 24 bases left between them.

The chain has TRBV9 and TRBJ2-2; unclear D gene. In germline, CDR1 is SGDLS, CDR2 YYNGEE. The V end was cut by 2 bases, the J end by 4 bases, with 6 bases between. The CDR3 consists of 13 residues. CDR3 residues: CASSVESTGELFF. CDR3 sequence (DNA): TGTGCCAGCAGCGTCGAGTCCACCGGGGAGCTGTTTTTT.

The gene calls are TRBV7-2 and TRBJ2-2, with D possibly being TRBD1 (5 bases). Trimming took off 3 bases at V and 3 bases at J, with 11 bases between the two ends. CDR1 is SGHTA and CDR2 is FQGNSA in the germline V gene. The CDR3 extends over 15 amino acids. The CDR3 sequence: CASSFRPGHTGELFF. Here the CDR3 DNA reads TGTGCCAGCAGCTTTAGGCCAGGGCACACCGGGGAGCTGTTTTTT.

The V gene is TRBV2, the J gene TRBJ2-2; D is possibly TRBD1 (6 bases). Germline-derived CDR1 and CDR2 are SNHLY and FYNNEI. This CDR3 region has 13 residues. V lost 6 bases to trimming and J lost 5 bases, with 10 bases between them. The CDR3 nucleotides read TGTGCCAGCAGCCTCGGACAGACCGGGGAGCTGTTTTTT. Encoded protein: CASSLGQTGELFF.

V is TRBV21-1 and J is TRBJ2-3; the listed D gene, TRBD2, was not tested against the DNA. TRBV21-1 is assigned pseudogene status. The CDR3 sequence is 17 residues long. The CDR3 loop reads CASSKGLAGGPTDTQYF. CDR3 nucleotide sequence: TGTGCCAGCAGCAAAGGACTAGCGGGAGGGCCGACAGATACGCAGTATTTT.

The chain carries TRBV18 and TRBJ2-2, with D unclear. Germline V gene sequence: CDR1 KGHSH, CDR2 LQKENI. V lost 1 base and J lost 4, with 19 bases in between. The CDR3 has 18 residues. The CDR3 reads CASSPQRFTTHRTGELFF. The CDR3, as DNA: TGTGCCAGCTCACCACAGCGCTTCACTACCCACCGCACCGGGGAGCTGTTTTTT.

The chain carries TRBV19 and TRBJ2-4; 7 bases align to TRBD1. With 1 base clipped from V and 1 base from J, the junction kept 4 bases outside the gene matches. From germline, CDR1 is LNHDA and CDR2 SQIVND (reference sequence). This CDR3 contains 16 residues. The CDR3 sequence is CASSIVLTGAKNIQYF. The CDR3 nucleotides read TGTGCCAGTAGTATAGTCTTGACAGGGGCCAAAAACATTCAGTACTTC.

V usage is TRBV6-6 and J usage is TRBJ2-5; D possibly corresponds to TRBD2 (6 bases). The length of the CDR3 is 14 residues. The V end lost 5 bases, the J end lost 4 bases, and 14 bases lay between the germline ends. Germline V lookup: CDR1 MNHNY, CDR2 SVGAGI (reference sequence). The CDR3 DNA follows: TGTGCCAGCAGTCCCCACGGGAGACGAGAGACCCAGTACTTC. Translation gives CASSPHGRRETQYF.

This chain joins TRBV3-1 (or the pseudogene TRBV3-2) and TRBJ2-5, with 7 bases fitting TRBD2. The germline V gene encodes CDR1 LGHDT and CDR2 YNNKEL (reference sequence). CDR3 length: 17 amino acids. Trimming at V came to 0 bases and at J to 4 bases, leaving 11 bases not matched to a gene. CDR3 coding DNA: TGTGCCAGCAGCCAAGAAGGGAGGGAGCCTGGTAGAGAGACCCAGTACTTC. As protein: CASSQEGREPGRETQYF.

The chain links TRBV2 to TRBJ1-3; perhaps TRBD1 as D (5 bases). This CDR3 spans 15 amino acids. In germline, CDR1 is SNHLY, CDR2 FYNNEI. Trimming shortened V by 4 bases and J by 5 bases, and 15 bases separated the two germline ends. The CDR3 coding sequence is TGTGCCAGCAGTGTCCCCGGCCAGGGTAGAAACACCATATATTTT. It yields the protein CASSVPGQGRNTIYF.

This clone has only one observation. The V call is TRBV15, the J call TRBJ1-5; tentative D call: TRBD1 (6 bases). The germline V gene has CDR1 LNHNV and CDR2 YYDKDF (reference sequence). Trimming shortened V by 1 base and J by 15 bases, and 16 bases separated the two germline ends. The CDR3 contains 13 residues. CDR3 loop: CATSRVRTDKLHF. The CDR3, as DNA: TGTGCCACCAGCAGAGTTAGGACAGATAAATTGCATTTT.

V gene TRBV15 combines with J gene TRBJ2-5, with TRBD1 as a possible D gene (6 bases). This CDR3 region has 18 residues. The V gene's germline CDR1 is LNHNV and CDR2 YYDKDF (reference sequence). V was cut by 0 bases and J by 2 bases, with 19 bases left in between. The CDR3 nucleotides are TGTGCCACCAGCAGAGATCTTCCAATCCCAGGGACACAAGAGACCCAGTACTTC. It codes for CATSRDLPIPGTQETQYF. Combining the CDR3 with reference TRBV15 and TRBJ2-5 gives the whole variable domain DAMVIQNPRYQVTQFGKPVTLSCSQTLNHNVMYWYQQKSSQAPKLLFHYYDKDFNNEADTPDNFQSRRPNTSFCFLDIRSPGLGDTAMYLCATSRDLPIPGTQETQYFGPGTRLLVL.

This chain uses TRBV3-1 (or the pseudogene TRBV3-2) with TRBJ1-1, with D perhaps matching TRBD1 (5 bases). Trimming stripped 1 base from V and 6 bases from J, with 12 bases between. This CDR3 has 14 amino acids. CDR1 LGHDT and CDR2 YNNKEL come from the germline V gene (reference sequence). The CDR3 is CASSQGGGNAEAFF. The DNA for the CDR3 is TGTGCCAGCAGCCAAGGCGGGGGAAACGCTGAAGCTTTCTTT.

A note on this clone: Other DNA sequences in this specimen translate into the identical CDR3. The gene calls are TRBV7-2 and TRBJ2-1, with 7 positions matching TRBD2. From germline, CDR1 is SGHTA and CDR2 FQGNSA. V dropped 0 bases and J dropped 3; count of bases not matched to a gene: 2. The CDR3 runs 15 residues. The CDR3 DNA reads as TGTGCCAGCAGCTTAGCGGGGGGGGTCTACAATGAGCAGTTCTTC. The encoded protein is CASSLAGGVYNEQFF.

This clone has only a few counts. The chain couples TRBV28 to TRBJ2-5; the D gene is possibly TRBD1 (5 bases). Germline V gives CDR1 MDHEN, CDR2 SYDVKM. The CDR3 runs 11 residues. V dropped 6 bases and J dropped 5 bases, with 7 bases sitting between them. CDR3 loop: CASRKGETQYF. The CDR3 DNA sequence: TGTGCCAGCAGAAAGGGGGAGACCCAGTACTTC.

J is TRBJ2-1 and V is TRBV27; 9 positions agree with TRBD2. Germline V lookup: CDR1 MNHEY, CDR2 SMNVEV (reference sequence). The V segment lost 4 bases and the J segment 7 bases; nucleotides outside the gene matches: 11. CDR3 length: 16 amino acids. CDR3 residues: CASSSRFSGSGNEQFF. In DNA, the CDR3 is TGTGCCAGCAGTTCCAGGTTTAGCGGGAGTGGGAATGAGCAGTTCTTC.

CDR3 bases: TGTGCCAGCAGCTACCGGGAGACCCAGTACTTC. Protein sequence: CASSYRETQYF. The chain joins TRBV7-9 to TRBJ2-5; D ambiguous. Per germline, CDR1 SEHNR and CDR2 FQNEAQ (reference sequence). CDR3 length: 11 amino acids. V was cut by 4 bases and J by 5 bases, with 5 bases left in between.

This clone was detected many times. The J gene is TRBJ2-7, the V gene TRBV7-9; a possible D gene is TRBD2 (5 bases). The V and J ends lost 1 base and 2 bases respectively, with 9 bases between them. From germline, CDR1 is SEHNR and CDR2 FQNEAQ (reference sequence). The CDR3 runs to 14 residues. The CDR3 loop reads CASSLGAGPYEQYV. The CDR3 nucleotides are TGTGCCAGCAGCTTAGGGGCGGGCCCCTACGAGCAGTACGTC.